Ten or more counts support the clone carrying this T cell receptor (beta chain). Its antigen is still unknown. Germline CDR1 SGHRS, CDR2 YFSETQ. CDR3 size: 14 residues. The ends were cut back, 2 bases at V and 0 bases at J, with 9 bases in the middle. The TCRbeta library was prepared with unique molecular identifiers. TCRdb independently ran MiXCR on the PCR reads; one entry per CDR3 protein. The profile shows under 850,000 distinct CDR3 sequences, around 13% of them singletons. The data stem from a study of T-cell reconstitution after alpha-beta-depleted transplantation in children. Study-level results: About two months after transplant, alpha-beta T cells reportedly came from several hundred expanded graft clones. Newly produced T cells mostly accounted for T-cell counts and diversity one year post-transplant.

Source: PBMCs, taken before TCRalphabeta/CD19-depleted stem cell transplant. V usage is TRBV5-1 and J usage is TRBJ2-7; D may be TRBD1 (5 bases). This clonotype originated in a girl aged 2-10 years with congenital amegakaryocytic thrombocytopenia, due to receive a stem cell transplant. CDR3 sequence reads: CASSLTTVSYEQYF. The CDR3 DNA is TGCGCCAGCAGCTTAACGACAGTCTCCTACGAGCAGTACTTC.